Listed below are T cell receptor beta chains from one sample, sequenced in a study of CD8 T cells in ankylosing spondylitis. Using its own MiXCR run on the 5' RACE reads, TCRdb lists one record per CDR3 protein. The sample lists around 890,000 distinct CDR3 sequences; 12% were seen once. Sample: blood, either unsorted or a sorted T cell fraction (not recorded which). All receptors come from a male donor with ankylosing spondylitis. Both conserved end residues are part of each CDR3. The order of the fields is V gene, J gene, D gene, clone size, CDR3 DNA, CDR3 protein. D genes are given only for firm matches. Clone size is shown for a subset of rows, as once, few, many or a class of expanded clone.

v_call: TRBV7-3
j_call: TRBJ1-1
d_call: TRBD1
clone_size: many
cdr3_nt: TGTGCCAGCAGCTCCGGACAGGGCCGGACTGAAGCTTTCTTT
cdr3_aa: CASSSGQGRTEAFF

v_call: TRBV10-1
j_call: TRBJ2-1
d_call: NA
clone_size: few
cdr3_nt: TGCGCCAGCAGTGAGGACATACTCTCCTACAATGAGCAGTTCTTC
cdr3_aa: CASSEDILSYNEQFF

v_call: TRBV5-1
j_call: TRBJ2-5
d_call: NA
clone_size: NA
cdr3_nt: TGCGCCAGCAGCTTAGGCGGCGAGGGGGAGACCCAGTACTTC
cdr3_aa: CASSLGGEGETQYF

v_call: TRBV7-2
j_call: TRBJ1-6
d_call: NA
clone_size: many
cdr3_nt: TGTGCCAGCAGCACACGGGGGGGCGCAGGGGATTCACCCCTCCACTTT
cdr3_aa: CASSTRGGAGDSPLHF

v_call: TRBV7-9
j_call: TRBJ1-2
d_call: TRBD1
clone_size: NA
cdr3_nt: TGTGCCAGCAGCCCTAATGAAGGGGGCGGTGGCTATGGCTACACCTTC
cdr3_aa: CASSPNEGGGGYGYTF

v_call: TRBV12-3/TRBV12-4
j_call: TRBJ2-7
d_call: NA
clone_size: NA
cdr3_nt: TGTGCCAGCAGTTTGGGGGGACTGGGAAGCGACGAGCAGTACTTC
cdr3_aa: CASSLGGLGSDEQYF

v_call: TRBV19
j_call: TRBJ2-6
d_call: NA
clone_size: NA
cdr3_nt: TGTGCCAGTAGGATCTCTGGAGGCAACGTCCTGACTTTC
cdr3_aa: CASRISGGNVLTF

v_call: TRBV20-1
j_call: TRBJ2-5
d_call: TRBD2
clone_size: NA
cdr3_nt: TGCAGTGCTGCTAGCGGGGGGGAAGAGACCCAGTACTTC
cdr3_aa: CSAASGGEETQYF

v_call: TRBV11-2
j_call: TRBJ1-4
d_call: NA
clone_size: many
cdr3_nt: TGTGCCAGCAGCCCGCTTCTGGGAAAACTGTTTTTT
cdr3_aa: CASSPLLGKLFF

v_call: TRBV20-1
j_call: TRBJ1-4
d_call: NA
clone_size: few
cdr3_nt: TGCAGTGCCTACCACCCTCGGGGGACTAATGAAAAACTGTTTTTT
cdr3_aa: CSAYHPRGTNEKLFF

v_call: TRBV29-1
j_call: TRBJ2-7
d_call: NA
clone_size: many
cdr3_nt: TGCAGCGCCCAACCCGGGAGTAGCTTAACCCCCTACGAGCAGTACTTC
cdr3_aa: CSAQPGSSLTPYEQYF

v_call: TRBV6-5
j_call: TRBJ1-5
d_call: TRBD1
clone_size: many
cdr3_nt: TGTGCCAGCAGTTACCGTCCCCCGGGACAGGGAAATCAGCCCCAGCATTTT
cdr3_aa: CASSYRPPGQGNQPQHF

v_call: TRBV4-2
j_call: TRBJ1-1
d_call: NA
clone_size: few
cdr3_nt: TGTGCCAGCAGACAGATCTACGGCCGCTTTGAAGCTTTCTTT
cdr3_aa: CASRQIYGRFEAFF

v_call: TRBV2
j_call: TRBJ2-2
d_call: NA
clone_size: few
cdr3_nt: TGTGCCAGCAGTGATGCAGGGGCGCCCACCGGGGAGCTGTTTTTT
cdr3_aa: CASSDAGAPTGELFF

v_call: TRBV11-2
j_call: TRBJ2-5
d_call: TRBD2
clone_size: few
cdr3_nt: TGTGCCAGCAGCCACAGACTAGCGGGAGAGGGAATCCAAGAGACCCAGTACTTC
cdr3_aa: CASSHRLAGEGIQETQYF

v_call: TRBV5-1
j_call: TRBJ2-7
d_call: TRBD1
clone_size: NA
cdr3_nt: TGCGCCAGCAGCGCACGGGACAGGGGACCCTACGAGCAGTACTTC
cdr3_aa: CASSARDRGPYEQYF

v_call: TRBV2
j_call: TRBJ2-1
d_call: NA
clone_size: NA
cdr3_nt: TGTGCCAGCAATCACGAATCCTACAATGAGCAGTTCTTC
cdr3_aa: CASNHESYNEQFF

v_call: TRBV20-1
j_call: TRBJ1-3
d_call: NA
clone_size: few
cdr3_nt: TGCAGTGCCCCGGGGGGCACCACTGGAAACACCATATATTTT
cdr3_aa: CSAPGGTTGNTIYF

v_call: TRBV9
j_call: TRBJ1-1
d_call: NA
clone_size: NA
cdr3_nt: TGTGCCAGCAGCGTAGTGCGTGGTTTCGCTGAAGCTTTCTTT
cdr3_aa: CASSVVRGFAEAFF

v_call: TRBV20-1
j_call: TRBJ2-7
d_call: TRBD2
clone_size: NA
cdr3_nt: TGCAGTGCTAGACCCGGGACTAGTAACTACGAGCAGTACTTC
cdr3_aa: CSARPGTSNYEQYF

v_call: TRBV29-1
j_call: TRBJ2-5
d_call: NA
clone_size: many
cdr3_nt: TGCAGCGTCAGAGGGGGACAAGAGACCCAGTACTTC
cdr3_aa: CSVRGGQETQYF

v_call: TRBV5-4
j_call: TRBJ2-3
d_call: NA
clone_size: few
cdr3_nt: TGTGCCAGCAGCTTGGCAGTCAGCGTTAGCACAGATACGCAGTATTTT
cdr3_aa: CASSLAVSVSTDTQYF

v_call: TRBV20-1
j_call: TRBJ2-4
d_call: NA
clone_size: NA
cdr3_nt: TGCAGTGCAGGGGGTGAAGCCAAAAACATTCAGTACTTC
cdr3_aa: CSAGGEAKNIQYF

v_call: TRBV3-1
j_call: TRBJ2-1
d_call: NA
clone_size: few
cdr3_nt: TGTGCCAGCAGCCAAGATTCTGATTCCTACAATGAGCAGTTCTTC
cdr3_aa: CASSQDSDSYNEQFF

v_call: TRBV20-1
j_call: TRBJ2-7
d_call: TRBD2
clone_size: few
cdr3_nt: TGCAGTGCTACTAGCGGGAGGAGGTATGAGAGGACCTACGAGCAGTACTTC
cdr3_aa: CSATSGRRYERTYEQYF

v_call: TRBV10-2
j_call: TRBJ2-7
d_call: NA
clone_size: few
cdr3_nt: TGCGCCAGCAGTGAGGTTGTCTACGAGCAGTACTTC
cdr3_aa: CASSEVVYEQYF

v_call: TRBV10-3
j_call: TRBJ1-3
d_call: NA
clone_size: few
cdr3_nt: TGTGCCATCAGTCCCTCGCCCGCCTCTGGAAACACCATATATTTT
cdr3_aa: CAISPSPASGNTIYF

v_call: TRBV7-9
j_call: TRBJ2-2
d_call: NA
clone_size: few
cdr3_nt: TGTGCCAGCAGTTATACAGGGAACACCGGGGAGCTGTTTTTT
cdr3_aa: CASSYTGNTGELFF

v_call: TRBV7-2
j_call: TRBJ2-1
d_call: TRBD2
clone_size: NA
cdr3_nt: TGTGCCAGCAGCATAGGGACCGGGAGGGCTGAGCAGTTCTTC
cdr3_aa: CASSIGTGRAEQFF

v_call: TRBV15
j_call: TRBJ2-1
d_call: NA
clone_size: few
cdr3_nt: TGTGCCACCGCGAGGGGGTCCTTGTACAATGAGCAGTTCTTC
cdr3_aa: CATARGSLYNEQFF

v_call: TRBV24-1
j_call: TRBJ2-7
d_call: NA
clone_size: NA
cdr3_nt: TGTGCCACCAGTGCGACAGGCTGGTACGAGCAGTACTTC
cdr3_aa: CATSATGWYEQYF

v_call: TRBV12-3/TRBV12-4
j_call: TRBJ2-1
d_call: TRBD2
clone_size: NA
cdr3_nt: TGTGCCATTACATTAGCGGGAGGGGCCTACAATGAGCAGTTCTTC
cdr3_aa: CAITLAGGAYNEQFF

v_call: TRBV24-1
j_call: TRBJ1-1
d_call: NA
clone_size: few
cdr3_nt: TGTGCCACCAGTGATGCCGGGACATATGAAGCTTTCTTT
cdr3_aa: CATSDAGTYEAFF

v_call: TRBV6-2/TRBV6-3
j_call: TRBJ2-7
d_call: NA
clone_size: NA
cdr3_nt: TGTGCCAGCAGTTACAGAACGGACGAGCAGTACTTC
cdr3_aa: CASSYRTDEQYF

v_call: TRBV24-1
j_call: TRBJ2-1
d_call: TRBD2
clone_size: few
cdr3_nt: TGTGCCACCAGTGACTTTACCGGGACTAGCGGGAGTACATACAATGAGCAGTTCTTC
cdr3_aa: CATSDFTGTSGSTYNEQFF

v_call: TRBV10-3
j_call: TRBJ2-3
d_call: NA
clone_size: few
cdr3_nt: TGTGCCATCAGTGAGTCCCTGGGAGGCACAGATACGCAGTATTTT
cdr3_aa: CAISESLGGTDTQYF

v_call: TRBV20-1
j_call: TRBJ2-3
d_call: TRBD2
clone_size: many
cdr3_nt: TGCAGTGCTAGTTGGGGGAGGGTCACAGATACGCAGTATTTT
cdr3_aa: CSASWGRVTDTQYF

v_call: TRBV20-1
j_call: TRBJ2-3
d_call: TRBD1
clone_size: few
cdr3_nt: TGCAGTGCAGAAGACAGGGGAGTCGGCACAGATACGCAGTATTTT
cdr3_aa: CSAEDRGVGTDTQYF

v_call: TRBV4-1
j_call: TRBJ1-4
d_call: NA
clone_size: NA
cdr3_nt: TGCGCCAGCAGACACGGGGCATGGGGCCCGAATGAAAAACTGTTTTTT
cdr3_aa: CASRHGAWGPNEKLFF

v_call: TRBV20-1
j_call: TRBJ2-3
d_call: NA
clone_size: few
cdr3_nt: TGCAGTGCTGTCGGCTTCTCGAGGGGCACAGATACGCAGTATTTT
cdr3_aa: CSAVGFSRGTDTQYF

v_call: TRBV20-1
j_call: TRBJ2-5
d_call: NA
clone_size: few
cdr3_nt: TGCAGTGCTAGGTGGTTTGGGGGGGCTATGGAGACCCAGTACTTC
cdr3_aa: CSARWFGGAMETQYF

v_call: TRBV6-1
j_call: TRBJ2-1
d_call: TRBD2
clone_size: few
cdr3_nt: TGTGCCAGCAGAGGGCTAGCGGGACAAAACTCCTACAATGAGCAGTTCTTC
cdr3_aa: CASRGLAGQNSYNEQFF

v_call: TRBV3-1
j_call: TRBJ1-3
d_call: NA
clone_size: NA
cdr3_nt: TGTGCCAGCAGCCCTTATAGACAGAACTCTGGAAACACCATATATTTT
cdr3_aa: CASSPYRQNSGNTIYF

v_call: TRBV10-3
j_call: TRBJ2-1
d_call: NA
clone_size: few
cdr3_nt: TGTGCCATCAGTGAGTCCATACTCCCAGCGCAGTTCTTC
cdr3_aa: CAISESILPAQFF